This record concerns one TCR beta chain sequence. Additional DNA sequences in this sample encode the identical CDR3. The CDR3 is 13 amino acids. The trim removed 4 bases at V and 5 bases at J, leaving 4 bases unmatched. Germline CDR1 SQVTM, CDR2 ANQGSEA. This sample is drawn from a study of blood T cell repertoires in COVID-19. Study information: T cells, B-cell-depleted T cells, or PBMCs provided the cDNA or gDNA that served as material.

Participant ages covered roughly 18 to 89 years across 25 or so US areas. Some clones are missing from TCRdb's copy, which holds only in-frame ones; the method was immunoSEQ multiplex PCR. The sample has more than 200,000 clones, 75% to 90% seen once; the top ten hold nearly 6.5%. The specimen sequenced was PBMCs or T cells enriched from blood (not recorded which). The chain uses TRBV29-1 and TRBJ1-1, with TRBD1 identical over 10 bases. This clonotype originated in a woman aged 25 to 45 with acute COVID-19. The CDR3 reads CSVVRTGGTEAFF. DNA for the CDR3: TGCAGCGTTGTTAGGACAGGGGGTACTGAAGCTTTCTTT.